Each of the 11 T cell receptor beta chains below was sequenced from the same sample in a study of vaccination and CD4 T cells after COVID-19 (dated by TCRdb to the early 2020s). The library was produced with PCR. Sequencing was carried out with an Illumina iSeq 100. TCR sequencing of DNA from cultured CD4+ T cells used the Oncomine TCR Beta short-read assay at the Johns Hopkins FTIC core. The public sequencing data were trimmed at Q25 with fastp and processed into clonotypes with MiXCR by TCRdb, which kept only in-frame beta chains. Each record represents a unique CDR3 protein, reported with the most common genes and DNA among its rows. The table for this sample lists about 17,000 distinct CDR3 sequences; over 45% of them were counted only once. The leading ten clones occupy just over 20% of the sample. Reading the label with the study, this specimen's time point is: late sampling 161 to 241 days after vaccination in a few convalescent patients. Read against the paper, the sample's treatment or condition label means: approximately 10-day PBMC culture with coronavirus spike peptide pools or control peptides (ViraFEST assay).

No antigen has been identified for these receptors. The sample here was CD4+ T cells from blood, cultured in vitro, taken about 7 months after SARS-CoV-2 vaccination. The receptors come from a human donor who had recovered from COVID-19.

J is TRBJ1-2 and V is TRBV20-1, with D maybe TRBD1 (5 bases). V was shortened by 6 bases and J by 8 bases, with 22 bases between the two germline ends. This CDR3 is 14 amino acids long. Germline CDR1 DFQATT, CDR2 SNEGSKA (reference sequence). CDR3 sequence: CSAARTQNDFGYTF. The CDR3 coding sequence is TGCAGTGCGGCCCGGACACAGAACGATTTCGGCTACACCTTC.

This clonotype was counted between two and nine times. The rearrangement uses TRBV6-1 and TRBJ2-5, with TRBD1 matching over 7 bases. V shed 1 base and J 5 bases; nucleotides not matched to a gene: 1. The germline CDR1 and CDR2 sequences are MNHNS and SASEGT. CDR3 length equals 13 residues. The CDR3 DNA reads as TGTGCCAGCAGTGAAGACAGGGGTGAGACCCAGTACTTC. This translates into CASSEDRGETQYF.

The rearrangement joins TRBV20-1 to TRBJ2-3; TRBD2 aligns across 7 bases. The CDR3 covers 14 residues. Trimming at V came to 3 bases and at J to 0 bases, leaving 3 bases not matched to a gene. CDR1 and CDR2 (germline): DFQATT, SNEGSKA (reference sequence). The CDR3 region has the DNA TGCAGTGCTAGTCCTAGCGGTAGCACAGATACGCAGTATTTT. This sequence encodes CSASPSGSTDTQYF.

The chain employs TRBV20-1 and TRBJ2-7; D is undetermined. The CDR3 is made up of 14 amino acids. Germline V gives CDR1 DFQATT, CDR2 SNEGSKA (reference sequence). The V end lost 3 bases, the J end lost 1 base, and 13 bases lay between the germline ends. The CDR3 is CSARPLLGSYEQYF. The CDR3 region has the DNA TGCAGTGCTAGGCCCCTATTAGGGTCCTACGAGCAGTACTTC.

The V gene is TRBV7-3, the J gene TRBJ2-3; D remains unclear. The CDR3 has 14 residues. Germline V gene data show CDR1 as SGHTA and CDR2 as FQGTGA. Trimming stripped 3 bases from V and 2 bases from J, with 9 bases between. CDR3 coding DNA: TGTGCCAGCAGCTTTTCACACGCCACAGATACGCAGTATTTT. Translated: CASSFSHATDTQYF.

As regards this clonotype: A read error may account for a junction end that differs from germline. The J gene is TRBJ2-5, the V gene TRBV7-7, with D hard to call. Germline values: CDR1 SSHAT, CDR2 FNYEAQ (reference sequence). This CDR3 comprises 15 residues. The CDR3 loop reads CASSLLIGAEETQYF. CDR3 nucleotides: TGTGCTAGCAGCTTACTAATTGGTGCGGAAGAGACCCAGTACTTC.

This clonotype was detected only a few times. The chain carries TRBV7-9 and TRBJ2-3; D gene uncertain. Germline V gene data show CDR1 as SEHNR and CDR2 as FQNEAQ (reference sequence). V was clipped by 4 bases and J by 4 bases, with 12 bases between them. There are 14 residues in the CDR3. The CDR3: CASSYKDLPDTQYF. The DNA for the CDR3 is TGTGCCAGCAGCTACAAGGACCTGCCAGATACGCAGTATTTT.

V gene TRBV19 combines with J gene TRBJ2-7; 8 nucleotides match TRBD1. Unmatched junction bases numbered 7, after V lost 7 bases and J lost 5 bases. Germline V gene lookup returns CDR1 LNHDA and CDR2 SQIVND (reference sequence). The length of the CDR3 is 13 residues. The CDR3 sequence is CASTSRGLDEQYF. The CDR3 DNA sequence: TGTGCCAGTACCAGCAGGGGGCTCGACGAGCAGTACTTC.

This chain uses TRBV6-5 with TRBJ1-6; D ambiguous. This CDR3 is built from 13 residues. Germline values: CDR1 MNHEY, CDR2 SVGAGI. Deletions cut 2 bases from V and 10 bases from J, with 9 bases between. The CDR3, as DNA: TGTGCCAGCAGTTACGACTTGTCGTCACCCCTCCACTTT. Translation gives CASSYDLSSPLHF.

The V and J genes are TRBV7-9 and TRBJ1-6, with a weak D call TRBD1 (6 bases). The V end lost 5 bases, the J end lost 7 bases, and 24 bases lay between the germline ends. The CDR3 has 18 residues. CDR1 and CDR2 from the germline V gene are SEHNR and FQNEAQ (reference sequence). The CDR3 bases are TGTGCCAGCAGCCATAGGGGGGGGGTCCCGGAGTCGAATTCACCCCTCCACTTT. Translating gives CASSHRGGVPESNSPLHF.

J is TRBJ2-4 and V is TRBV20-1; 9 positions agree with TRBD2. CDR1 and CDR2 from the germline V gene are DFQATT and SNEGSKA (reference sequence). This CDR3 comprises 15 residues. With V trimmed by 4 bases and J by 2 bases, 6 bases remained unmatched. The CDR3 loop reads CSAIAGARSKNIQYF. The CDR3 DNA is TGCAGTGCTATAGCGGGAGCCAGATCCAAAAACATTCAGTACTTC.